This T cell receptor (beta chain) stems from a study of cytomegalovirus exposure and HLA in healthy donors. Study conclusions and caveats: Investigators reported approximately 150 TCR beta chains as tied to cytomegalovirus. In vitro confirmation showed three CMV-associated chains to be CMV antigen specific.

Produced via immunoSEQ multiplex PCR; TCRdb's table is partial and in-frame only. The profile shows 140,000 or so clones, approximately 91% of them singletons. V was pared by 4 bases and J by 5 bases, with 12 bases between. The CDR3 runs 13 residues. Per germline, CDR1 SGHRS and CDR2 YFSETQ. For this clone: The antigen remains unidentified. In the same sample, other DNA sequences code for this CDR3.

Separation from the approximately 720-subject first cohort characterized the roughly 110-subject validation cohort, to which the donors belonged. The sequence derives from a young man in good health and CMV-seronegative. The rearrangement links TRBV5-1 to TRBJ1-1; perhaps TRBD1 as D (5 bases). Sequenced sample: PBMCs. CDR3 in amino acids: CASSLGGGTEAFF. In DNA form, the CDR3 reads TGCGCCAGCAGCCTGGGGGGAGGAACTGAAGCTTTCTTT.